Included here is one T cell receptor (beta chain) sequence, with context. The data stem from a study of blood T cell repertoires in COVID-19. Whole-study context: Specimens from acute and convalescent COVID-19 originated in the United States, Italy and Spain. PBMCs, B-cell-depleted T cells, or T cells provided the cDNA or gDNA that made up the material.

Study processing details: Amplified reference gene primers provided the basis for estimating nucleated cell counts. Measured with immunoSEQ multiplex PCR; TCRdb has only the in-frame clones, and not every one. V and J calls and clone size follow that table, whereas D and trimming were derived from the DNA. This sample yields roughly 45,000 clones, of which about nine tenths are seen a single time; roughly 0.39% belongs to the top ten. The CDR3 covers 14 residues. The V gene end was trimmed by 3 bases and the J gene end by 8 bases; junction bases not matched to a gene: 7. The germline V gene has CDR1 KGHDR and CDR2 SFDVKD.

Sequenced input: peripheral blood. This chain uses TRBV24-1 with TRBJ1-2, with 8 bases lining up with TRBD1. This TCR came from a human donor in a cohort sampled during active COVID-19. DNA of the CDR3: TGTGCCACCAGTGATCTGGGACAGGAGAACGGCTACACCTTC. Protein sequence: CATSDLGQENGYTF.